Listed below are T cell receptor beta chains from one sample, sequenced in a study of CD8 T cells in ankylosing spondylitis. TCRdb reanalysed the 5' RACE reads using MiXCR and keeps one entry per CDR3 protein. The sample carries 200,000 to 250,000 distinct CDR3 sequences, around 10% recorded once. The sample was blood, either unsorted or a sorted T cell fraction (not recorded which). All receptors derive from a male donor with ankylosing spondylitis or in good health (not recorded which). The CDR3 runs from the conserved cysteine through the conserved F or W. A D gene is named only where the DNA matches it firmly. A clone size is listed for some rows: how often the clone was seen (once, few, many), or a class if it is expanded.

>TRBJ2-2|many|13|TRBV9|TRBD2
TGTGCCAGCAGCGAAGCGGGGACCGGGGAGCTGTTTTTT
CASSEAGTGELFF
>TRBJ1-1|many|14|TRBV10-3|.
TGTGCCATCGGAACTAAGACAGAATCCACTGAAGCTTTCTTT
CAIGTKTESTEAFF
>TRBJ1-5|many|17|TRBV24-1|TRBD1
TGTGCCACCAGTGACCACGCCCAGGGGGGGTTTGATCAGCCCCAGCATTTT
CATSDHAQGGFDQPQHF
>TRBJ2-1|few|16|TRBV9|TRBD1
TGTGCCAGCAGCGCCAACCCCAGATACAGGGGCAATGAGCAGTTCTTC
CASSANPRYRGNEQFF
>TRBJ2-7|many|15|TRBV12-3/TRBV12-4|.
TGTGCCAGCAGTTTAGCGCAGGGATGGGCCTACGAGCAGTACTTC
CASSLAQGWAYEQYF
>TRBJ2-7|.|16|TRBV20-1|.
TGCAGTGCTAGAGAAAGGCGGGGGACACACTTCTACGAGCAGTACTTC
CSARERRGTHFYEQYF
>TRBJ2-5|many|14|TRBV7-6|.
TGTGCCAGCAGATTCCCCTGGGCGGGAGAGACCCAGTACTTC
CASRFPWAGETQYF
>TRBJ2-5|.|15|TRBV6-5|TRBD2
TGTGCCAGCAGTTCCGGACTAGCGGTCCGAGAGACCCAGTACTTC
CASSSGLAVRETQYF
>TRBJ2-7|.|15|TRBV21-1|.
TGTGCCAGCAGCAAAGACAGGGTCGATTTCTACGAGCAGTACTTC
CASSKDRVDFYEQYF
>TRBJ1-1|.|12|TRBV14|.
TGTGCCAGCAGCCCGACAACGGCTGAAGCTTTCTTT
CASSPTTAEAFF
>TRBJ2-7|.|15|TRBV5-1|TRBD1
TGCGCCAGCAGCTCCTCCTTGACAGGGGCCTACGAGCAGTACTTC
CASSSSLTGAYEQYF
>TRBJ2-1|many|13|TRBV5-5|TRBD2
TGTGCCAGCAGCTTGGGGGGGGGATCTGAGCAGTTCTTC
CASSLGGGSEQFF
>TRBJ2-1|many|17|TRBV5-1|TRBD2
TGCGCCAGCAGCTTCCCATCGACTAGCGGCTCCTACAATGAGCAGTTCTTC
CASSFPSTSGSYNEQFF
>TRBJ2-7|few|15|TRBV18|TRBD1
TGTGCCAGCTCGCGCGAGGTGGGGACAGCCTACGAGCAGTACTTC
CASSREVGTAYEQYF
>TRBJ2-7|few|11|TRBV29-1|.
TGCAGCGGGAGGGGGAGAAACGAGCAGTACTTC
CSGRGRNEQYF
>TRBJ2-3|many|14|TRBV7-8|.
TGTGCCAGCAGCCCCATGGGGCTCACAGATACGCAGTATTTT
CASSPMGLTDTQYF
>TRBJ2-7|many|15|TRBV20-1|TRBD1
TGCAGTGCTAGAGGGGAGGACAGGGGTTGGGACGAGCAGTACTTC
CSARGEDRGWDEQYF
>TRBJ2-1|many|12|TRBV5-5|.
TGTGCCAGCAGCTTGGGAAGCGGTGAGCAGTTCTTC
CASSLGSGEQFF
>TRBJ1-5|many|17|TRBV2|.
TGTGCCAGCGAGGGGACGGAGCTGTCGGGGGGTTATCAGCCCCAGCATTTT
CASEGTELSGGYQPQHF
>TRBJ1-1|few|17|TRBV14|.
TGTGCCAGCAGCCAAGGGGCCCGCGGGGGGCTCGGGAGGGCAGCTTTCTTT
CASSQGARGGLGRAAFF
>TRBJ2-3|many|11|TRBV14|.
TGTGCCAGCAGCCAAATAGATACGCAGTATTTT
CASSQIDTQYF
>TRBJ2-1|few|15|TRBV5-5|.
TGTGCCAGCCAACCGGGCGTCCCCCGTAGGAATGAGCAGTTCTTC
CASQPGVPRRNEQFF
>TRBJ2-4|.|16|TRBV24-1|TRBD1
TGTGCCACCAGTGACACAGGGGGATTAGCCAAAAACATTCAGTACTTC
CATSDTGGLAKNIQYF
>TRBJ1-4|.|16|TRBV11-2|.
TGTGCCAGCAGCTTGTCCCGGGGCGCAACTAATGAAAAACTGTTTTTT
CASSLSRGATNEKLFF
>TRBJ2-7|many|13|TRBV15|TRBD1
TGTGCCACCAGCGGGGACAGACAGACCATAAAGTACTTC
CATSGDRQTIKYF
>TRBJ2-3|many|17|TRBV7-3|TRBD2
TGTGCCAGCAGCCTCGATCCACTAGCGGGCCGCACAGATACGCAGTATTTT
CASSLDPLAGRTDTQYF
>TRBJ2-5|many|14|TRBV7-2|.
TGTGCCAGCAGCCTCGGGTTTGCGGCGGAGACCCAGTACTTC
CASSLGFAAETQYF
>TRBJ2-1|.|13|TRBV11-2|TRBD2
TGTGCCAGCACTACTAGCGGGAGCCATGAGCAGTTCTTC
CASTTSGSHEQFF
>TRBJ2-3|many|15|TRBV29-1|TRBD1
TGCAGCGTTATTTTGGGACAGGGCACCTCAGATACGCAGTATTTT
CSVILGQGTSDTQYF
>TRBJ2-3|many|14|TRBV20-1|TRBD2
TGCAGTGCGGGACTAGCGGGGAACACAGATACGCAGTATTTT
CSAGLAGNTDTQYF
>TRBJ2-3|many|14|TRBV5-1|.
TGCGCCAGCAGCTTGTTAGCCAGGGGACATACGCAGTATTTT
CASSLLARGHTQYF
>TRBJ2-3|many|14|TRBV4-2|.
TGTGCCAGCAGCCAAGGGGGATCCACAGATACGCAGTATTTT
CASSQGGSTDTQYF
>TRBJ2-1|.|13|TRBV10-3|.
TGTGCCATCGGGAAAGGCGACAATGTTGAGCAGTTCTTC
CAIGKGDNVEQFF
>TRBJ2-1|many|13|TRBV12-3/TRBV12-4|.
TGTGCCAGCAGTTTGTCGGCGGCGACGGAGCAGTTCTTC
CASSLSAATEQFF
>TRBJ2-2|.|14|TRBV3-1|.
TGTGCCAGCAGCCAAATGGGGCGCACCGGGGAGCTGTTTTTT
CASSQMGRTGELFF
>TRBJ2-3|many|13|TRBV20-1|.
TGCAGTGCTATTAAAGGGGTCTCAGATACGCAGTATTTT
CSAIKGVSDTQYF
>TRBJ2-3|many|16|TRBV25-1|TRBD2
TGTGCCAGCAGTGGAATACAGCGGGAGTCTCCAGATACGCAGTATTTT
CASSGIQRESPDTQYF
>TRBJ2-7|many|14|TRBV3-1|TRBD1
TGTGCCAGCAGCCAAGGGCAGGGGGCCTTCGAGCAGTACTTC
CASSQGQGAFEQYF
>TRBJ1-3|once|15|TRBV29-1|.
TGCAGCGTTGAAGAGGTCGCAGGGGACGGAAACACCATATATTTT
CSVEEVAGDGNTIYF
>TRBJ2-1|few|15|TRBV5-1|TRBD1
TGCGCCAGCAGCTTTACGGGACAGGTAAACAATGAGCAGTTCTTC
CASSFTGQVNNEQFF
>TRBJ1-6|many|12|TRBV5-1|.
TGCGCCAGCAGCTTGGCGGCAGGACCCCTCCACTTT
CASSLAAGPLHF
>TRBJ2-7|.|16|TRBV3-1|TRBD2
TGTGCCAGCAGCCCGGTGGGAGGAAGCGGGAGCCACGAGCAGTACTTC
CASSPVGGSGSHEQYF
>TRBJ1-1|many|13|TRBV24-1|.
TGTGCCACCAGTGGCCAACCGGGAGCCGAGTCTTTCTTT
CATSGQPGAESFF
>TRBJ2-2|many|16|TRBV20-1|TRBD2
TGCAGTGCTAGACCTTCACTAGCGGGGAGGACCGGGGAGCTGTTTTTT
CSARPSLAGRTGELFF
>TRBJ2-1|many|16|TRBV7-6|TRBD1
TGTGCCAGCACCACGCCCTACAGGGGTATAACGAATGAGCAGTTCTTC
CASTTPYRGITNEQFF
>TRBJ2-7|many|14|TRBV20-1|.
TGCAGTGCTAGAGTTCAGTACCCCCCCTACGAGCAGTACTTC
CSARVQYPPYEQYF
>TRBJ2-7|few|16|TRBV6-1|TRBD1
TGTGCCAGCTCTGGCATTAGACAGGGTGCGTCCTACGAGCAGTACTTC
CASSGIRQGASYEQYF
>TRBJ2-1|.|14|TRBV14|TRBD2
TGTGCCAGCAGCCCTCAGACTAGCGGGGGAAAGCAGTTCTTC
CASSPQTSGGKQFF
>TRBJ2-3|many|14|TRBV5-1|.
TGCGCCAGCAGCTTGGGGACTAGCACAGATACGCAGTATTTT
CASSLGTSTDTQYF
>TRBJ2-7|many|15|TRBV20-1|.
TGCAGTGCTAGAGATAGGTTTCAGGAGATTTACGAGCAGTACTTC
CSARDRFQEIYEQYF
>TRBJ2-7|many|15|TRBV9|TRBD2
TGTGCCAGCAGCGTATCCGTCGGGGGGGTCTACGAGCAGTACTTC
CASSVSVGGVYEQYF